This entry concerns a single T cell receptor beta chain. The data are from a study of blood T cell repertoires in COVID-19. On the study more broadly: PBMCs, B-cell-depleted T cells, or T cells were the source of the cDNA or gDNA that made up the material.

Method: immunoSEQ multiplex PCR; TCRdb's copy keeps in-frame clones and lacks some. Of about 50,000 clones listed, nearly 95% are singletons. Trimming cost V 4 bases and J 6 bases, with 3 bases left between them. Germline V gives CDR1 MDHEN, CDR2 SYDVKM. CDR3 length: 10 amino acids. The sequence derives from a man between 45 and 60 years old with active COVID-19. Sequenced material: peripheral blood. This sequence joins TRBV28 and TRBJ1-2; D ambiguous. CDR3 protein: CASSSHGYTF. CDR3 sequence (DNA): TGTGCCAGCAGTTCTCATGGCTACACCTTC.